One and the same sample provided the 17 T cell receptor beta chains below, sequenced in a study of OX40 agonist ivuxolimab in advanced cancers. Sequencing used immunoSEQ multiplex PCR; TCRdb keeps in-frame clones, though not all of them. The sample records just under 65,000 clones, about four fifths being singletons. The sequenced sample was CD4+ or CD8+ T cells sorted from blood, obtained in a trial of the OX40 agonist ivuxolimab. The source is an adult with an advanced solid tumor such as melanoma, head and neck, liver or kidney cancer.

CDR3 in DNA: TGCGCCAGCAGCGTTCAGGGGGCTACCGGGGAGCTGTTTTTT. Translating it yields CASSVQGATGELFF. The V gene is TRBV5-1, the J gene TRBJ2-2; TRBD1 aligns across 8 bases. V shed 4 bases and J 5 bases; nucleotides not matched to a gene: 4. The CDR3 runs 14 residues. In germline, CDR1 is SGHRS, CDR2 YFSETQ.

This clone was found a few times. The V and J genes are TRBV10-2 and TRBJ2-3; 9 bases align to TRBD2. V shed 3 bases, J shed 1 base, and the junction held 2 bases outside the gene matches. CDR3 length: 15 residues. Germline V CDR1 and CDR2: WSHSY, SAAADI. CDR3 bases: TGCGCCAGCAGTGAAGCGGGGGGACGCACAGATACGCAGTATTTT. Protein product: CASSEAGGRTDTQYF.

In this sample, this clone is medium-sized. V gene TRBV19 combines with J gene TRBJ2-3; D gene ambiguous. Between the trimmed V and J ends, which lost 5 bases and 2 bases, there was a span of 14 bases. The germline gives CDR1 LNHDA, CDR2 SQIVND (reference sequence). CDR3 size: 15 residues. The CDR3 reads CASSLTPSPTDTQYF. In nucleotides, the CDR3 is TGTGCCAGTAGTCTGACACCTTCCCCCACAGATACGCAGTATTTT.

CDR3 DNA: TGTGCCAGCATCTACAAGACAGGGGGATCGAGAACGCAGTATTTT. Translated: CASIYKTGGSRTQYF. The chain combines TRBV5-8 with TRBJ2-3; 9 nucleotides align to TRBD1. The germline V gene has CDR1 SGHTS and CDR2 YDEGEE. Germline trimming cut 6 bases from V and 9 bases from J; bases unmatched to any gene: 14. CDR3 length: 15 residues.

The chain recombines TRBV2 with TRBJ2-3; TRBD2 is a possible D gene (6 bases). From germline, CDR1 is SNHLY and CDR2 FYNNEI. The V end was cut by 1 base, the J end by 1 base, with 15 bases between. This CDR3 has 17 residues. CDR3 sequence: CASSEGLGGRGTDTQYF. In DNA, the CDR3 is TGTGCCAGCAGTGAAGGCCTTGGAGGGAGAGGCACAGATACGCAGTATTTT.

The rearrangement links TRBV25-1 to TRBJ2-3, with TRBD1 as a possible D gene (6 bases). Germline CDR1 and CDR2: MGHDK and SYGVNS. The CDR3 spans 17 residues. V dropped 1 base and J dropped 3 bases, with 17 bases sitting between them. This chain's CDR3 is CASSESKQGWVTDTQYF. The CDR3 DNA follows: TGTGCCAGCAGTGAATCCAAACAGGGTTGGGTGACAGATACGCAGTATTTT.

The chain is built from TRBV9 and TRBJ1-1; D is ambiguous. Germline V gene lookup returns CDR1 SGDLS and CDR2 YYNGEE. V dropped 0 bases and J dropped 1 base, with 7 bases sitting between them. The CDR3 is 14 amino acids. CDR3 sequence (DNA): TGTGCCAGCAGCGTAGTTGGTGCGAACACTGAAGCTTTCTTT. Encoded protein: CASSVVGANTEAFF.

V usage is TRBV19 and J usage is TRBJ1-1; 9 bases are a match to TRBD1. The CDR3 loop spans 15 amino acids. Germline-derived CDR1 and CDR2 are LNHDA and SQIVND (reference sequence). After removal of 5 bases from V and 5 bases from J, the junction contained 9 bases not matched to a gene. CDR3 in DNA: TGTGCCAGTAGTCCTCACAGGGGGCTTCGGACTGAAGCTTTCTTT. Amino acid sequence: CASSPHRGLRTEAFF. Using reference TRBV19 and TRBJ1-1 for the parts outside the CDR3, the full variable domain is DGGITQSPKYLFRKEGQNVTLSCEQNLNHDAMYWYRQDPGQGLRLIYYSQIVNDFQKGDIAEGYSVSREKKESFPLTVTSAQKNPTAFYLCASSPHRGLRTEAFFGQGTRLTVV.

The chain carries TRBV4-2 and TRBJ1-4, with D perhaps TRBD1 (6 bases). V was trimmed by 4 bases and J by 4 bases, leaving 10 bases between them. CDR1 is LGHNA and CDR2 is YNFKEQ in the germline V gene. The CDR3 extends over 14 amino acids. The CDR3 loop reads CASSPDRNNEKLFF. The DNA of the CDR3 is TGTGCCAGCAGCCCGGACAGAAATAATGAAAAACTGTTTTTT.

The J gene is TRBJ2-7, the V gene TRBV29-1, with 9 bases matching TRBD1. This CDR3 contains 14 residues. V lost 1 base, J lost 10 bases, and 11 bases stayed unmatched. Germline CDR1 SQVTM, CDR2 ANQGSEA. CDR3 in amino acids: CSVEVPGQGSRQYF. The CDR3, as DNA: TGCAGCGTTGAAGTTCCGGGACAGGGTTCTCGCCAGTACTTC.

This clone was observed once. CDR3 DNA: TGCGCCAGCAGCCGCAGATTAAGTGAGGCGGCGCACCCCTACGAGCAGTACTTC. Amino acids: CASSRRLSEAAHPYEQYF. The rearrangement joins TRBV5-1 to TRBJ2-7, with unresolved D. The V and J ends lost 4 bases and 2 bases respectively, with 25 bases between them. CDR1 SGHRS and CDR2 YFSETQ come from the germline V gene. The CDR3 totals 18 residues.

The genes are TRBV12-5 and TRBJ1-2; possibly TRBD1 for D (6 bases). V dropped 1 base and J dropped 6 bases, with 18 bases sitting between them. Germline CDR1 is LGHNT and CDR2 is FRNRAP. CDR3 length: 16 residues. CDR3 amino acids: CASGLGTLQGSDGYTF. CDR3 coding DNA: TGTGCTAGTGGTTTGGGAACGCTACAGGGTAGTGATGGCTACACCTTC. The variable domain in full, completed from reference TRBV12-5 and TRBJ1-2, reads DARVTQTPRHKVTEMGQEVTMRCQPILGHNTVFWYRQTMMQGLELLAYFRNRAPLDDSGMPKDRFSAEMPDATLATLKIQPSEPRDSAVYFCASGLGTLQGSDGYTFGSGTRLTVV.

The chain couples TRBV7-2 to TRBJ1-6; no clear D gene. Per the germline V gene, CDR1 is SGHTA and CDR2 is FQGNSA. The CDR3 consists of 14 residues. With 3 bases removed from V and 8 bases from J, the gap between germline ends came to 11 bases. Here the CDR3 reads CASSFIFGYSPLHF. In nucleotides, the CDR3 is TGTGCCAGCAGCTTTATTTTTGGGTATTCACCCCTCCACTTT.

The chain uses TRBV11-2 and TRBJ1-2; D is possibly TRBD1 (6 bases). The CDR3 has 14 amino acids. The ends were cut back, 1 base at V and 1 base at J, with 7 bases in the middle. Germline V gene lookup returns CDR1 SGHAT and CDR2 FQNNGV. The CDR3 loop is CASSLGTVNYGYTF. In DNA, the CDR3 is TGTGCCAGCAGCTTAGGGACAGTTAACTATGGCTACACCTTC.

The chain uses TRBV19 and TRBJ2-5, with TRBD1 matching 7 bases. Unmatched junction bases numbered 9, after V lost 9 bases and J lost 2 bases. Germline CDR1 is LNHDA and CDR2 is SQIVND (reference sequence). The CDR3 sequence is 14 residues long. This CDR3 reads CASAKQGVQETQYF. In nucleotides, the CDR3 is TGTGCCAGCGCCAAGCAGGGGGTACAAGAGACCCAGTACTTC. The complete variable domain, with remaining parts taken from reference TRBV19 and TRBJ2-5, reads DGGITQSPKYLFRKEGQNVTLSCEQNLNHDAMYWYRQDPGQGLRLIYYSQIVNDFQKGDIAEGYSVSREKKESFPLTVTSAQKNPTAFYLCASAKQGVQETQYFGPGTRLLVL.

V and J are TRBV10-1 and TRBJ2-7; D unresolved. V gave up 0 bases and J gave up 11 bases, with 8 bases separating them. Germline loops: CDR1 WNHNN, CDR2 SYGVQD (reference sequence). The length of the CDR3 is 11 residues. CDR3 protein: CASSESTLEYF. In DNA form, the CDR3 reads TGCGCCAGCAGTGAGTCGACGTTGGAGTACTTC.

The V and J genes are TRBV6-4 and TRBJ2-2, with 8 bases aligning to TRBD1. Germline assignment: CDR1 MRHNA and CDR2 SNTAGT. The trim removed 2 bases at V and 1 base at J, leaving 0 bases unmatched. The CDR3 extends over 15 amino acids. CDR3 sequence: CASSDGTGNTGELFF. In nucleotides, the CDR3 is TGTGCCAGCAGTGACGGGACAGGGAACACCGGGGAGCTGTTTTTT.